The next 2 T cell receptor beta chains were all read from a single sample in a study of blood T cell repertoires in COVID-19. Here immunoSEQ multiplex PCR was the method, and the copy in TCRdb shows in-frame clones only, minus some. The data contain 45,000 to 55,000 clones, 55% to 70% of them singletons. Sample: peripheral blood. All receptors come from a woman in her sixties or seventies with acute or convalescent COVID-19.

The chain joins TRBV9 to TRBJ2-1; possibly TRBD2 for D (6 bases). Looked up from germline, CDR1 is SGDLS and CDR2 is YYNGEE. Trimming left V 1 base short and J 6 bases short, with 17 bases between. This CDR3 region has 16 residues. CDR3 amino acids: CASSVRSSGQSNEQFF. In DNA, the CDR3 is TGTGCCAGCAGCGTACGGAGTAGCGGTCAAAGCAATGAGCAGTTCTTC. Using reference TRBV9 and TRBJ2-1 for the parts outside the CDR3, the full variable domain is DSGVTQTPKHLITATGQRVTLRCSPRSGDLSVYWYQQSLDQGLQFLIQYYNGEERAKGNILERFSAQQFPDLHSELNLSSLELGDSALYFCASSVRSSGQSNEQFFGPGTRLTVL.

V is TRBV7-2 and J is TRBJ2-7; 7 bases agree with TRBD2. The CDR3 runs to 17 residues. The trim removed 0 bases at V and 3 bases at J, leaving 11 bases unmatched. From germline, CDR1 is SGHTA and CDR2 FQGNSA. The CDR3 region is CASSLARGVQANYEQYF. The CDR3 DNA reads TGTGCCAGCAGCTTAGCACGGGGGGTACAGGCGAACTACGAGCAGTACTTC.